This T cell receptor beta chain was retrieved from a study of blood T cell repertoires in COVID-19. The CDR3 consists of 12 residues. V lost 7 bases, J lost 6 bases, and 10 bases lay in between. CDR1 SNHLY and CDR2 FYNNEI come from the germline V gene. In the authors' methods: Nucleated cell counts were estimated from reference gene primer amplification. The assay was immunoSEQ multiplex PCR, and TCRdb's table has in-frame clones only and misses some. V, J and clone size were drawn from that table, and D and trimming were deduced from the DNA. The table includes some 160,000 clones, approximately 86% detected once.

The clonotype comes from a woman older than 75 with COVID-19, enrolled during active disease. The sample was peripheral blood. This chain joins TRBV2 and TRBJ2-1, with D uncertain. The CDR3 loop is CASIYEFNEQFF. Written as DNA, the CDR3 is TGTGCCAGCATTTACGAGTTCAATGAGCAGTTCTTC.